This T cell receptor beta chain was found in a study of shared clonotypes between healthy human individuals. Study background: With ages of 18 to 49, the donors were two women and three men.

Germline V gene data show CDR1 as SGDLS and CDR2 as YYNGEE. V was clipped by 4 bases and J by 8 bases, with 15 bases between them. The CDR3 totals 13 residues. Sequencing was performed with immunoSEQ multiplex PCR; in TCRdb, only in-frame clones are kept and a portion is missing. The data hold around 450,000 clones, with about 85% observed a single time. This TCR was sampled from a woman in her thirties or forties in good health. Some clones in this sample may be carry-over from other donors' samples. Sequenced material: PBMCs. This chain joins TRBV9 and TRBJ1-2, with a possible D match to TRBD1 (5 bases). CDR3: CASSPPGRGGYTF. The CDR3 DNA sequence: TGTGCCAGCAGCCCCCCGGGAAGGGGAGGCTACACCTTC.